The clone carrying this TCR beta chain showed up many times. The data originate from a study of neurological immune-mediated disorders. Using its own MiXCR run on the 5' RACE reads, TCRdb lists one record per CDR3 protein. The table has 50,000 or so distinct CDR3 sequences, around 25% seen once. The healthy controls volunteered at a blood bank in Maryland, USA. PBMCs stored at -80 C, numbering 2 million, were the origin of the unsorted libraries. This receptor was identified in a woman in her seventies in good health. Specimen: PBMCs.

The CDR3 region is CASRPTSGSYEQYF. The CDR3 region has the DNA TGTGCCAGCAGGCCCACTAGCGGGAGTTACGAGCAGTACTTC. The chain combines TRBV4-2 with TRBJ2-7; 11 nucleotides line up with TRBD2. The CDR3 extends over 14 amino acids. Germline trimming cut 6 bases from V and 4 bases from J; bases unmatched to any gene: 5. Germline V gives CDR1 LGHNA, CDR2 YNFKEQ.